These 5 T cell receptor beta chains were all obtained from the same sample, sequenced in a study of OX40 agonist ivuxolimab in advanced cancers. Clones were sequenced by immunoSEQ multiplex PCR, and TCRdb holds only the in-frame ones, with some missing. The data contain 20,000 to 30,000 clones, roughly 79% of them singletons. Material: CD4+ or CD8+ T cells sorted from blood, obtained in a trial of the OX40 agonist ivuxolimab. These receptors all come from an adult with an advanced solid tumor such as melanoma, head and neck, liver or kidney cancer.

The DNA of the CDR3 is TGTGCCATCAGTGAGTCGACTCTAACCAATCAGCCCCAGCATTTT. This encodes CAISESTLTNQPQHF. The chain uses TRBV10-3 and TRBJ1-5; D gene ambiguous. The CDR3 loop spans 15 amino acids. The V end was cut by 0 bases, the J end by 3 bases, with 9 bases between. CDR1 and CDR2 from the germline V gene are ENHRY and SYGVKD.

The V call is TRBV7-2, the J call TRBJ1-5, with D uncertain. This CDR3 contains 14 residues. Germline CDR1 reads SGHTA; CDR2 reads FQGNSA. Deletions cut 1 base from V and 4 bases from J, with 8 bases between. The DNA for the CDR3 is TGTGCCAGCAGCTTAGGACCTTTTAATCAGCCCCAGCATTTT. Encoded protein: CASSLGPFNQPQHF.

The V call is TRBV29-1, the J call TRBJ2-7; 12 nucleotides line up with TRBD2. Germline V CDR1 and CDR2: SQVTM, ANQGSEA. CDR3 length: 15 amino acids. Losses at the gene ends were 4 bases for V and 4 bases for J; bases not matched to a gene: 8. The CDR3 is CSVAFTGLAGYEQYF. The CDR3 nucleotides are TGCAGCGTTGCATTTACGGGACTAGCGGGTTACGAGCAGTACTTC.

The CDR3 sequence: CASSGTGMNTEAFF. The CDR3 DNA follows: TGTGCCAGCTCCGGGACAGGAATGAACACTGAAGCTTTCTTT. The chain employs TRBV28 and TRBJ1-1; the match to TRBD1 covers 8 bases. The V segment lost 8 bases and the J segment 0 bases; nucleotides outside the gene matches: 5. There are 14 residues in the CDR3. Germline CDR1 and CDR2: MDHEN and SYDVKM.

The gene calls are TRBV5-1 and TRBJ1-2, with 7 nucleotides matching TRBD1. Looked up from germline, CDR1 is SGHRS and CDR2 is YFSETQ. CDR3 length: 15 residues. With 4 bases clipped from V and 4 bases from J, the junction kept 10 bases outside the gene matches. The DNA of the CDR3 is TGCGCCAGCAGCCCTACAGGGGCTGCATTCTATGGCTACACCTTC. This sequence encodes CASSPTGAAFYGYTF.